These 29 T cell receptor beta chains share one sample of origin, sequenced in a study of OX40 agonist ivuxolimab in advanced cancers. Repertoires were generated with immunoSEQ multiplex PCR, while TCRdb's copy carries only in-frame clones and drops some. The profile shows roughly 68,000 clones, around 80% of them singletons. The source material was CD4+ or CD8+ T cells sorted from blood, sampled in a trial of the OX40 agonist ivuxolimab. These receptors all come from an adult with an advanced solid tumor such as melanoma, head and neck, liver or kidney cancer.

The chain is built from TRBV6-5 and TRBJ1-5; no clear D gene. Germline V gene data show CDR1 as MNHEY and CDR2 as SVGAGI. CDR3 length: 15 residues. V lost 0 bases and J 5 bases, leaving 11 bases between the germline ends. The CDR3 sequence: CASSYSGPGHQPQHF. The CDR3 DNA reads TGTGCCAGCAGTTACTCGGGTCCCGGCCATCAGCCCCAGCATTTT.

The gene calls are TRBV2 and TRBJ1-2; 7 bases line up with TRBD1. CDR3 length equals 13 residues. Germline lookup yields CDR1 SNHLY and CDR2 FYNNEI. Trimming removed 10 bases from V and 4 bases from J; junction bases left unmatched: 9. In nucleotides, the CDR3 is TGTGCCACTTCGTCGGACAGGTTCTATGGCTACACCTTC. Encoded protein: CATSSDRFYGYTF. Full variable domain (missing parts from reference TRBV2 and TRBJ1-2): EPEVTQTPSHQVTQMGQEVILRCVPISNHLYFYWYRQILGQKVEFLVSFYNNEISEKSEIFDDQFSVERPDGSNFTLKIRSTKLEDSAMYFCATSSDRFYGYTFGSGTRLTVV.

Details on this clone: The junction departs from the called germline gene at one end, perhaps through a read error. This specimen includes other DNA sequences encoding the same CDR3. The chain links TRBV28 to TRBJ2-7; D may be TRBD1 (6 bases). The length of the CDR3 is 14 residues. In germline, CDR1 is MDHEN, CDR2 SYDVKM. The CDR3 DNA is TGTGCTAGCAGTCCTCGGACAGAGACCTACGAGCAGTACTTC. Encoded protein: CASSPRTETYEQYF.

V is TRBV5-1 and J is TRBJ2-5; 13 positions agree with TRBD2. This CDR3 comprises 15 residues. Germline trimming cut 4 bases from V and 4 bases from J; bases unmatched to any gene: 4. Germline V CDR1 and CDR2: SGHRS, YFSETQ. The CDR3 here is CASSERTSGRETQYF. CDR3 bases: TGCGCCAGCAGCGAACGGACTAGCGGGAGAGAGACCCAGTACTTC.

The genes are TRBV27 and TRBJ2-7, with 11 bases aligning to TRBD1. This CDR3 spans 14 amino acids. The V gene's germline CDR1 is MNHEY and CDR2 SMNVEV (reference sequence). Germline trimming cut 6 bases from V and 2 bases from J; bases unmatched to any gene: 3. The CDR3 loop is CASRGTGGAYEQYF. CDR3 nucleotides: TGTGCCAGCAGGGGGACAGGGGGGGCCTACGAGCAGTACTTC.

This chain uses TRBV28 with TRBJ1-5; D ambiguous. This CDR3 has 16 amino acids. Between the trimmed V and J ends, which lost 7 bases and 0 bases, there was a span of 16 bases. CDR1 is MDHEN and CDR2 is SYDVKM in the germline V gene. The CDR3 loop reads CASTTKGVYSNQPQHF. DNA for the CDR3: TGTGCCAGCACCACGAAGGGAGTTTATAGCAATCAGCCCCAGCATTTT.

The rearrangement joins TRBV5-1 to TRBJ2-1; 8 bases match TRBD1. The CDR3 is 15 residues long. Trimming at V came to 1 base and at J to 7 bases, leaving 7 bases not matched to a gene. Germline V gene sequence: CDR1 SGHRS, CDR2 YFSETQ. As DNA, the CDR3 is TGCGCCAGCAGCTTGTGGCAGGGGGCGGGGAATGAGCAGTTCTTC. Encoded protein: CASSLWQGAGNEQFF.

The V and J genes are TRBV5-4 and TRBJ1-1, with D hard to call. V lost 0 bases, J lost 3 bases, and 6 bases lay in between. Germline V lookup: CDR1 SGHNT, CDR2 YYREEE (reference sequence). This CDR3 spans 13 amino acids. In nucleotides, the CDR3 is TGTGCCAGCAGCTTGGATGGCGACACTGAAGCTTTCTTT. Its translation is CASSLDGDTEAFF.

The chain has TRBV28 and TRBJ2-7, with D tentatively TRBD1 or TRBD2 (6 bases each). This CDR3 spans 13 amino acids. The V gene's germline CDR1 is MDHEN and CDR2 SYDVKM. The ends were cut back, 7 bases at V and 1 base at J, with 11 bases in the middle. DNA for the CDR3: TGTGCCAGCAAGGGAGGACAGTCCTACGAGCAGTACTTC. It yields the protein CASKGGQSYEQYF. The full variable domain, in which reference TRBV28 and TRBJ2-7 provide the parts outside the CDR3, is DVKVTQSSRYLVKRTGEKVFLECVQDMDHENMFWYRQDPGLGLRLIYFSYDVKMKEKGDIPEGYSVSREKKERFSLILESASTNQTSMYLCASKGGQSYEQYFGPGTRLTVT.

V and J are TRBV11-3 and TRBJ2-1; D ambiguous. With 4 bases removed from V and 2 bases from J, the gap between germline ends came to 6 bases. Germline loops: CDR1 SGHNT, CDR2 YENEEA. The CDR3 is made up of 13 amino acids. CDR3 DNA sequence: TGTGCCAGCAGCTCGGACCCCTACAATGAGCAGTTCTTC. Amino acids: CASSSDPYNEQFF.

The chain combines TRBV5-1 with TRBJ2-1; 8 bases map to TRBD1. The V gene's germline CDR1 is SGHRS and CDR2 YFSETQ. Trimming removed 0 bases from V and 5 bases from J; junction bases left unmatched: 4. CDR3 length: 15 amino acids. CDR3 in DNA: TGCGCCAGCAGCTTGGCGGGACAGGTAAACAATGAGCAGTTCTTC. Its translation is CASSLAGQVNNEQFF. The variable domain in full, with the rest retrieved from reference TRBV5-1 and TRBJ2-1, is KAGVTQTPRYLIKTRGQQVTLSCSPISGHRSVSWYQQTPGQGLQFLFEYFSETQRNKGNFPGRFSGRQFSNSRSEMNVSTLELGDSALYLCASSLAGQVNNEQFFGPGTRLTVL.

The CDR3 DNA is TGTGCCATCAGTGTCGGGACAGCCAACTACGAGCAGTACTTC. As protein: CAISVGTANYEQYF. The chain uses TRBV10-3 and TRBJ2-5, with 7 bases aligning to TRBD1. The assigned J gene may be wrong: the sequence end matches TRBJ2-7 better. Germline V lookup: CDR1 ENHRY, CDR2 SYGVKD. This CDR3 is 14 amino acids long.

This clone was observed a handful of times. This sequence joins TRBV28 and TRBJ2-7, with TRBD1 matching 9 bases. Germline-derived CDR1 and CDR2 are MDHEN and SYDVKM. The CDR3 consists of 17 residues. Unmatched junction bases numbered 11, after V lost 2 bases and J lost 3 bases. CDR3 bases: TGTGCCAGCAGTTTAGGGGGCGAGGGGACAGGGCGCTACGAGCAGTACTTC. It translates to CASSLGGEGTGRYEQYF.

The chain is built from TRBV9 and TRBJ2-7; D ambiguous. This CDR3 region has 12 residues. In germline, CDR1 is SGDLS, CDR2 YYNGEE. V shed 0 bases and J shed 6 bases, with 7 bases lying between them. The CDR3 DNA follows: TGTGCCAGCAGCGTAGGCGTCTGCGAGCAGTACTTC. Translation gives CASSVGVCEQYF.

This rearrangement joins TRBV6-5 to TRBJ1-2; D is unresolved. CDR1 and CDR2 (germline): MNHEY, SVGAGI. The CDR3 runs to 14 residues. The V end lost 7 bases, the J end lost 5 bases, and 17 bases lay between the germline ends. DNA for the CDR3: TGTGCCAGCAACCCCGGGAGTTTCGGGTATGGCTACACCTTC. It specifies CASNPGSFGYGYTF.

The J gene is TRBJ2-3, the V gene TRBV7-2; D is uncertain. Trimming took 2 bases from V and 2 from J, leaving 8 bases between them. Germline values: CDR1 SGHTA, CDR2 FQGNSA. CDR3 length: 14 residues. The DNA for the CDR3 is TGTGCCAGCAGCTTACGCCTCGACACAGATACGCAGTATTTT. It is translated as CASSLRLDTDTQYF.

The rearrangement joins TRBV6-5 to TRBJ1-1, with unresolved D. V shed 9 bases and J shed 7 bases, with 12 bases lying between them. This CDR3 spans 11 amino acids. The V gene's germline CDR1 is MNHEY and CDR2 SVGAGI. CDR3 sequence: CASKSGREAFF. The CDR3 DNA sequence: TGTGCCAGTAAGAGCGGCCGTGAAGCTTTCTTT.

Written as DNA, the CDR3 is TGTGCCAGTAGTATAGGCGGGGGGCAGGGCAGTCAGCCCCAGCATTTT. As protein: CASSIGGGQGSQPQHF. The rearrangement links TRBV19 to TRBJ1-5; perhaps TRBD1 as D (6 bases). The CDR3 sequence is 16 residues long. CDR1 is LNHDA and CDR2 is SQIVND in the germline V gene (reference sequence). Trimming took 1 base from V and 6 from J, leaving 16 bases between them.

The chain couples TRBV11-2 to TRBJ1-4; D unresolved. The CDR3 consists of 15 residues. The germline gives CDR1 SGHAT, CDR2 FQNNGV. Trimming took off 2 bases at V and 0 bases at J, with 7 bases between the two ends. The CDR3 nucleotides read TGTGCCAGCAGCTTAATCAGAGCAACTAATGAAAAACTGTTTTTT. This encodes CASSLIRATNEKLFF.

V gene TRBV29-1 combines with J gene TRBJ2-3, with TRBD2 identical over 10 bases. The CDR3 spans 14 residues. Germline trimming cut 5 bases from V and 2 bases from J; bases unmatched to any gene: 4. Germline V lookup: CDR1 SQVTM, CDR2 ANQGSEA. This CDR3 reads CSVILAGTTDTQYF. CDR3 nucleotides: TGCAGCGTTATACTAGCGGGGACCACAGATACGCAGTATTTT.

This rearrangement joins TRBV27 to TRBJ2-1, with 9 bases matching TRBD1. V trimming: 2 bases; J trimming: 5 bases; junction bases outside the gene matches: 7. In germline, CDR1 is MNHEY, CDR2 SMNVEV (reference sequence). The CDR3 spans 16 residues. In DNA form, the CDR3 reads TGTGCCAGCAGTTTAGTCGGACAGGGGAGTCACAATGAGCAGTTCTTC. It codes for CASSLVGQGSHNEQFF.

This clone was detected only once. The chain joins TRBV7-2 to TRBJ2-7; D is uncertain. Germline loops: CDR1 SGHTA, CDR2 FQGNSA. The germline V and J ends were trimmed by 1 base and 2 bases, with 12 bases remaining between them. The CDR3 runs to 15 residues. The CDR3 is CASSLEPEPTYEQYF. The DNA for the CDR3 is TGTGCCAGCAGCTTAGAGCCGGAACCCACCTACGAGCAGTACTTC.

The CDR3 region is CASSLNRGNSPLHF. The CDR3 nucleotides are TGTGCCAGCAGCTTGAACAGGGGTAATTCACCCCTCCACTTT. The J gene is TRBJ1-6, the V gene TRBV5-6; 7 bases fit TRBD1. Germline loops: CDR1 SGHDT, CDR2 YYEEEE. V dropped 1 base and J dropped 6; count of bases not matched to a gene: 1. CDR3 length: 14 amino acids.

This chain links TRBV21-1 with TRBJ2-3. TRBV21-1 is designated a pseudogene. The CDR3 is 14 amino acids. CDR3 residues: CACRPGRGTDTQYF. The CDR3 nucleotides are TGTGCCTGCCGCCCCGGGCGCGGCACAGATACGCAGTATTTT.

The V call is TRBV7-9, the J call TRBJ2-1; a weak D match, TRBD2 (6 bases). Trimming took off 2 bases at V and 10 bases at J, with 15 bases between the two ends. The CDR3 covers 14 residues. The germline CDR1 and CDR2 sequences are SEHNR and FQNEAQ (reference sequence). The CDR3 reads CASSLLSSGYEQFF. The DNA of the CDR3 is TGTGCCAGCAGCTTACTCTCCAGCGGGTACGAGCAGTTCTTC.

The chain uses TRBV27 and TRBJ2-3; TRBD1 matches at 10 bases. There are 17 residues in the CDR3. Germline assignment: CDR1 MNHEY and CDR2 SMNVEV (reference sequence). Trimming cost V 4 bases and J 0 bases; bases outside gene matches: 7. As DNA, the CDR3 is TGTGCCAGCAGTTCGCTCGGACAGGGGGGGAGCACAGATACGCAGTATTTT. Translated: CASSSLGQGGSTDTQYF.

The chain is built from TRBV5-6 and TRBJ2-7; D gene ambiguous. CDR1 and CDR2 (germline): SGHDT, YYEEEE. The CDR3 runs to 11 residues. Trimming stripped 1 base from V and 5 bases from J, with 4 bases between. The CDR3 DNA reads TGTGCCAGCAGCTTGCCTCACGAGCAGTACTTC. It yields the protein CASSLPHEQYF.

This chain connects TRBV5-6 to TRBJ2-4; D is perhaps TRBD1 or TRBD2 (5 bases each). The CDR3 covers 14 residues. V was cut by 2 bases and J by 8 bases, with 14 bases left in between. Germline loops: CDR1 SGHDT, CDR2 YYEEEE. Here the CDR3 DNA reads TGTGCCAGCAGCTTCCGGGACCCCGCGGACATTCAGTACTTC. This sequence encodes CASSFRDPADIQYF.

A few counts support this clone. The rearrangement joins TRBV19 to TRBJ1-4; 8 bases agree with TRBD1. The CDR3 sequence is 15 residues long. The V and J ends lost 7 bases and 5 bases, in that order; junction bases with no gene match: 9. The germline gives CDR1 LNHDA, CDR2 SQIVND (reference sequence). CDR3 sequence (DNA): TGTGCCAGTACCCGACAGGGGCCATCGAATGAAAAACTGTTTTTT. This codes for CASTRQGPSNEKLFF.